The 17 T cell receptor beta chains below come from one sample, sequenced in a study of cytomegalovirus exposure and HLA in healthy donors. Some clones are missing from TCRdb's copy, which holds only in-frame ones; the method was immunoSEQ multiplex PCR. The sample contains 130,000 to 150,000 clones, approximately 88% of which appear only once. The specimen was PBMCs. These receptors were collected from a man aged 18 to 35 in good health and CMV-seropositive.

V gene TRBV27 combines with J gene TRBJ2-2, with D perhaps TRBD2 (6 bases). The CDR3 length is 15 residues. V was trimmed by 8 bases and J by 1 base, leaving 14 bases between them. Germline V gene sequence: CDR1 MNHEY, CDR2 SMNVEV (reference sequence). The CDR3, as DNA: TGTGCCAGCCGGAGGGGCAGTCAGAACACCGGGGAGCTGTTTTTT. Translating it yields CASRRGSQNTGELFF.

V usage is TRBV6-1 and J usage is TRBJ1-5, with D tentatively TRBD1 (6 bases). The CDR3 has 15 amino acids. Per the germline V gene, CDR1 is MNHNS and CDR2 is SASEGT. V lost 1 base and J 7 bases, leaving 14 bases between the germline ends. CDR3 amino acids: CASSEDRGGYQPQHF. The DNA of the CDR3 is TGTGCCAGCAGTGAAGATCGCGGGGGCTACCAGCCCCAGCATTTT.

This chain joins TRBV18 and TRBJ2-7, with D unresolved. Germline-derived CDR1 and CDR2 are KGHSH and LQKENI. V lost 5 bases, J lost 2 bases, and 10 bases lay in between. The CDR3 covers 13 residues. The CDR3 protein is CASSNAETYEQYF. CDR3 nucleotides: TGTGCCAGCTCAAATGCTGAGACCTACGAGCAGTACTTC.

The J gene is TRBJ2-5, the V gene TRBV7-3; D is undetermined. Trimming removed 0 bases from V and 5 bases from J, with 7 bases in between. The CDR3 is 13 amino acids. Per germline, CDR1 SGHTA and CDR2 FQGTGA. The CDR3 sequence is CASSLTSGETQYF. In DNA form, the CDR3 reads TGTGCCAGCAGCTTAACGTCCGGGGAGACCCAGTACTTC.

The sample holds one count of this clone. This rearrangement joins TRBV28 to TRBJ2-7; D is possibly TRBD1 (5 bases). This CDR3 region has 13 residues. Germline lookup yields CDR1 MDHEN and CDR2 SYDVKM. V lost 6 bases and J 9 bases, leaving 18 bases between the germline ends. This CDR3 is CASRPGHTSGQYF. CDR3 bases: TGTGCCAGCAGACCCGGACACACCTCGGGGCAGTACTTC.

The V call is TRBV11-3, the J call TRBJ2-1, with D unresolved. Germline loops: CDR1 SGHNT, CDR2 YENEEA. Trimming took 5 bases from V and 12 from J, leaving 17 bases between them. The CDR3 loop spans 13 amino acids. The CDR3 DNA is TGTGCCAGCAGCCCCCGAGTCGAGAGTGGGCAGTTCTTC. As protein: CASSPRVESGQFF. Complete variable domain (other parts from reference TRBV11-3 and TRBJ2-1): EAGVVQSPRYKIIEKKQPVAFWCNPISGHNTLYWYLQNLGQGPELLIRYENEEAVDDSQLPKDRFSAERLKGVDSTLKIQPAELGDSAVYLCASSPRVESGQFFGPGTRLTVL.

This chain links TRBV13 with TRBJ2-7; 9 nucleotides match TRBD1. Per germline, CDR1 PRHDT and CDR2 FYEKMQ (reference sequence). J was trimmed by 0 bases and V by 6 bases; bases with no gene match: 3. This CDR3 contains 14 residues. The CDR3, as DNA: TGTGCCAGCAGTGGACAGGGGAGCTCCTACGAGCAGTACTTC. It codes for CASSGQGSSYEQYF.

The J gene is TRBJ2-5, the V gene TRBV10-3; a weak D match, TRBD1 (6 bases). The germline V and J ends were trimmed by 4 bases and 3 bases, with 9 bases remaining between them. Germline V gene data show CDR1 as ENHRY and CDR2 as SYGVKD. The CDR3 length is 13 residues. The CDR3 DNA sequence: TGTGCCATCAGTGTCGACAGGAAAGAGACCCAGTACTTC. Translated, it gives CAISVDRKETQYF.

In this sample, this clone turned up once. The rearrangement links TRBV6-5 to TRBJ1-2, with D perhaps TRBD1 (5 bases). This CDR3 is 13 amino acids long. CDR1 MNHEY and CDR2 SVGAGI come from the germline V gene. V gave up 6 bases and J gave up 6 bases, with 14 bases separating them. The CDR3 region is CASSIDRVNGYTF. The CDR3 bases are TGTGCCAGCAGCATAGACAGAGTGAATGGCTACACCTTC.

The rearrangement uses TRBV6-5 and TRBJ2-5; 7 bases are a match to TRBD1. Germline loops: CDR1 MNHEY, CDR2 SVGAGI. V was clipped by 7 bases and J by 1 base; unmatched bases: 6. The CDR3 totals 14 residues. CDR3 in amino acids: CASTKGTAQETQYF. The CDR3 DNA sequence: TGTGCCAGCACCAAAGGGACAGCCCAAGAGACCCAGTACTTC.

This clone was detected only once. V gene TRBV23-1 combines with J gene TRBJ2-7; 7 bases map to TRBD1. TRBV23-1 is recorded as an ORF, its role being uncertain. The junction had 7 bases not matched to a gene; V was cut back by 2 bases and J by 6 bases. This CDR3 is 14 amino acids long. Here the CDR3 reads CASSQTKGAGEQYF. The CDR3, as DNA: TGCGCCAGCAGTCAAACAAAGGGGGCGGGCGAGCAGTACTTC.

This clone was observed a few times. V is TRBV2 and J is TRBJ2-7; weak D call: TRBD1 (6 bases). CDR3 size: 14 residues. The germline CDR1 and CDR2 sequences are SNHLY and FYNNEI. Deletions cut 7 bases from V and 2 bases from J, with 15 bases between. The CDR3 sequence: CASISGEMTYEQYF. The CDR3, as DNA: TGTGCCAGCATATCAGGGGAAATGACCTACGAGCAGTACTTC.

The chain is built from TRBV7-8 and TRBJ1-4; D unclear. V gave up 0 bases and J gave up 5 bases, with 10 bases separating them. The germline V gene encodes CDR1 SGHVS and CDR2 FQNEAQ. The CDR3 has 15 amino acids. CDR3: CASSLAPGANEKLFF. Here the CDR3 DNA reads TGTGCCAGCAGCTTAGCCCCGGGAGCAAATGAAAAACTGTTTTTT.

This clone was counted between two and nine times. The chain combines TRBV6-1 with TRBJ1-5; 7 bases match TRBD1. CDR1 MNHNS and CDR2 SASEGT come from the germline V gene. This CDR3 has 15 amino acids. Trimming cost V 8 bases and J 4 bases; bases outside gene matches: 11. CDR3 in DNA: TGTGCCAGCCTCTCCGACAGGGTCGGAAATCAGCCCCAGCATTTT. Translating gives CASLSDRVGNQPQHF.

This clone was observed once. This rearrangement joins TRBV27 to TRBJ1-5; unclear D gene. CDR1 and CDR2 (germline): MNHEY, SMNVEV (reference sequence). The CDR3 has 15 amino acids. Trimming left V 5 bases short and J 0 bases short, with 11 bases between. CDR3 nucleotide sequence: TGTGCCAGCAGTCCGTCCCGTAATAGCAATCAGCCCCAGCATTTT. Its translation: CASSPSRNSNQPQHF.

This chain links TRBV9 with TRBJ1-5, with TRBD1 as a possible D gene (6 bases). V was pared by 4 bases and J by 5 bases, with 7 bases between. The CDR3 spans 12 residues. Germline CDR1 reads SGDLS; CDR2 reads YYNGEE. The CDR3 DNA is TGTGCCAGCAGCCCAGGGGATCAGCCCCAGCATTTT. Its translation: CASSPGDQPQHF.

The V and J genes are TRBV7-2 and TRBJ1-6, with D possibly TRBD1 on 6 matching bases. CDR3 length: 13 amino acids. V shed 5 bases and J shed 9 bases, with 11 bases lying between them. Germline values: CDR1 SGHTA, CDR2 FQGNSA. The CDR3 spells CASSIRQVSPLHF. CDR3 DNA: TGTGCCAGCAGCATAAGACAGGTTTCACCCCTCCACTTT.